The clone carrying this T cell receptor (beta chain) has ten or more counts. What it binds is unknown. This sample was taken from a study of T cells in Graves' hyperthyroidism and ophthalmopathy. General observations from the study: Appearing also in blood were most of the thyroid clonotypes expanded above 0.001.

Aged 18 to 65, the patients had hyperthyroidism that was newly diagnosed and had lasted under 2 months. The study left out patients who had uncontrolled infection, other autoimmune disease, pregnancy or lactation. TCR beta CDR3 regions were amplified from RNA transcripts. TCR CDR3 underwent first-round RT-PCR with the HTBI primer set. MiXCR, applied by TCRdb to the multiplex PCR reads, yields one record per CDR3 protein. The table records 250,000 to 300,000 distinct CDR3 sequences, about 14% of them present only once. The CDR3 runs 14 residues. Germline CDR1 and CDR2: KGHSH and LQKENI. Trimming removed 2 bases from V and 3 bases from J, with 7 bases in between.

The clonotype originates from a woman under 40 with Graves' hyperthyroidism that later progressed to Graves' ophthalmopathy. The chain is built from TRBV18 and TRBJ1-4, with D possibly matching TRBD1 (5 bases). The material sequenced was blood. Here the CDR3 DNA reads TGTGCCAGCTCACCAGGCAGGGCTAATGAAAAACTGTTTTTT. It codes for CASSPGRANEKLFF.